These T cell receptor beta chains were read from a single sample in a study of T cell repertoires in cytomegalovirus infection. TCRdb passed the reads through MiXCR, listing each CDR3 protein once. The sample consists of 480,000 or so distinct CDR3 sequences, approximately 10% of them appearing once. The sequenced material came from PBMCs. The receptors derive from a human donor in good health (CMV status not recorded). Some clones in this sample may be carry-over from other donors' samples. Each CDR3 is given with its conserved first and last residue. The order of the fields is clone size, V gene, D gene, J gene, CDR3 protein, CDR3 DNA. A D gene is named only where the DNA matches it firmly. Rows may omit the clone size; those that give it use once, few, many or a size class.

many,TRBV5-4,TRBD2,TRBJ2-1,CASSLKREKNNNEQFF,TGTGCCAGCAGCTTGAAGCGGGAGAAAAACAACAATGAGCAGTTCTTC
NA,TRBV14,NA,TRBJ2-7,CASSQSGSERGEQYF,TGTGCCAGCAGCCAATCGGGGTCTGAAAGGGGCGAGCAGTACTTC
many,TRBV5-1,TRBD1,TRBJ2-3,CASSFETGTGGDTQYF,TGCGCCAGCAGCTTTGAAACCGGGACAGGGGGAGATACGCAGTATTTT
many,TRBV11-1,NA,TRBJ1-1,CASSPPEGWDTEAFF,TGTGCCAGCAGCCCCCCGGAGGGATGGGACACTGAAGCTTTCTTT
few,TRBV10-2,NA,TRBJ1-6,CASKGNSPLHF,TGCGCCAGTAAGGGGAATTCACCCCTCCACTTT
many,TRBV6-5,TRBD2,TRBJ2-1,CASSNGLAGGNEQFF,TGTGCCAGCAGCAATGGACTAGCGGGGGGCAATGAGCAGTTCTTC
NA,TRBV5-4,NA,TRBJ1-2,CASSLINYGYTF,TGTGCCAGCAGCTTGATAAACTATGGCTACACCTTC
few,TRBV28,NA,TRBJ1-4,CASSSDKGYRGTNEKLFF,TGTGCCAGCAGTTCGGACAAGGGGTACCGGGGAACTAATGAAAAACTGTTTTTT
NA,TRBV15,NA,TRBJ1-2,CATSRDKLGYTF,TGTGCCACCAGCAGAGATAAGTTAGGCTACACCTTC
NA,TRBV6-2/TRBV6-3,NA,TRBJ1-2,CASRRTSDGYTF,TGTGCCAGTAGACGGACCTCCGATGGCTACACCTTC
many,TRBV6-4,TRBD2,TRBJ2-1,CASSYGTSLGNEQFF,TGTGCCAGCAGTTACGGGACTAGCCTCGGCAATGAGCAGTTCTTC
many,TRBV7-9,TRBD1,TRBJ1-5,CASSLASGTVHQPQHF,TGTGCCAGCAGCTTAGCCTCCGGGACAGTCCATCAGCCCCAGCATTTT
many,TRBV27,NA,TRBJ1-2,CASRNGEAYGYTF,TGTGCCAGCAGGAACGGGGAAGCCTATGGCTACACCTTC
many,TRBV12-3/TRBV12-4,NA,TRBJ1-5,CASSGLSTDPQPQHF,TGTGCCAGCAGTGGTCTGTCGACGGACCCTCAGCCCCAGCATTTT
few,TRBV28,NA,TRBJ2-1,CASSLRAEQFF,TGTGCCAGCAGTTTACGGGCGGAGCAGTTCTTC
NA,TRBV3-1,TRBD1,TRBJ2-7,CASSQRGQDYEQYF,TGTGCCAGCAGCCAAAGGGGGCAAGACTACGAGCAGTACTTC
few,TRBV3-1,NA,TRBJ2-1,CASSQGARGPVYNEQFF,TGTGCCAGCAGCCAAGGTGCGCGGGGGCCGGTCTACAATGAGCAGTTCTTC
few,TRBV12-3/TRBV12-4,NA,TRBJ1-2,CASASGTLTLYGYTF,TGTGCCAGCGCATCCGGGACTCTCACTCTATATGGCTACACCTTC
many,TRBV28,TRBD2,TRBJ2-3,CASSLLQSGRDRGDTQYF,TGTGCCAGCAGTTTACTCCAAAGCGGGAGGGACCGGGGTGATACGCAGTATTTT
many,TRBV7-3,TRBD2,TRBJ2-7,CASSLLSGGAHEQYF,TGTGCCAGCAGCTTGTTGAGCGGGGGGGCTCACGAGCAGTACTTC
many,TRBV5-1,TRBD1,TRBJ1-5,CASSPGQGIGGNQPQHF,TGCGCCAGCAGCCCGGGACAGGGGATCGGGGGCAATCAGCCCCAGCATTTT
many,TRBV7-2,NA,TRBJ1-5,CASSLGGSRNQPQHF,TGTGCCAGCAGCCTAGGCGGTTCCAGAAATCAGCCCCAGCATTTT
many,TRBV5-1,NA,TRBJ2-1,CASSWTVNNEQFF,TGCGCCAGCAGCTGGACAGTCAATAATGAGCAGTTCTTC
many,TRBV7-3,TRBD1,TRBJ2-3,CASSRTGPNTQYF,TGTGCCAGCAGCCGGACAGGGCCAAATACGCAGTATTTT
NA,TRBV28,TRBD1,TRBJ1-5,CASNEGQGLSNQAQHF,TGTGCCAGCAACGAGGGACAGGGACTTAGCAATCAGGCCCAGCATTTT
few,TRBV30,TRBD2,TRBJ2-5,CAWTSGQETQYF,TGTGCCTGGACTAGCGGGCAAGAGACCCAGTACTTC
few,TRBV6-4,NA,TRBJ1-6,CASSDSPGGSPLHF,TGTGCCAGCAGTGACTCTCCCGGCGGTTCACCCCTCCACTTT
NA,TRBV9,TRBD2,TRBJ2-1,CASSVGPAGTYNEQFF,TGTGCCAGCAGCGTAGGTCCAGCGGGGACGTACAATGAGCAGTTCTTC
NA,TRBV5-4,TRBD2,TRBJ2-1,CASRSGTSGAADNEQFF,TGTGCCAGCAGATCCGGGACTAGCGGGGCGGCTGATAATGAGCAGTTCTTC
many,TRBV7-9,TRBD1,TRBJ1-4,CASSLRTGDGEKLFF,TGTGCCAGCAGCCTTCGGACAGGGGATGGTGAAAAACTGTTTTTT
few,TRBV12-3/TRBV12-4,NA,TRBJ2-2,CASSKENTGELFF,TGTGCCAGCAGCAAGGAGAACACCGGGGAGCTGTTTTTT
many,TRBV10-3,NA,TRBJ1-5,CAISELGDSGPQHF,TGTGCCATCAGTGAATTGGGGGACTCAGGGCCCCAGCATTTT
many,TRBV7-9,NA,TRBJ2-7,CASGQANEQYF,TGTGCCAGCGGCCAGGCGAACGAGCAGTACTTC
many,TRBV7-2,TRBD2,TRBJ2-3,CASSEGLVGPDTQYF,TGTGCCAGCAGCGAGGGACTAGTTGGCCCAGATACGCAGTATTTT
many,TRBV7-2,NA,TRBJ2-1,CASSLDSDNEQFF,TGTGCCAGCAGCTTGGACAGTGACAATGAGCAGTTCTTC
many,TRBV10-3,NA,TRBJ1-1,CAISEPLTGMNTEAFF,TGTGCCATCAGTGAGCCCCTTACAGGGATGAACACTGAAGCTTTCTTT
many,TRBV5-6,NA,TRBJ2-7,CASSSPHYEQYF,TGTGCCAGCAGCTCACCACACTACGAGCAGTACTTC